These T cell receptor beta chains were read from a single sample in a study of T cell responses to AZD1222 COVID-19 vaccine. The assay was immunoSEQ multiplex PCR, and TCRdb's table has in-frame clones only and misses some. Among about 93,000 clones, 75% to 90% were seen once, and the ten largest hold about 2.5%. The sample was peripheral blood, taken 28 days after the second AZD1222 dose. These receptor sequences come from an adult who received the AZD1222 COVID-19 vaccine. Both conserved end residues are part of each CDR3. A D gene is named only where the DNA matches it firmly. Only some rows state a clone size, as once, few, many or a class for expanded clones.

clone size,J gene,V gene,D gene,CDR3 protein,CDR3 DNA
.,TRBJ2-7,TRBV29-1,.,CSVGRGGWPNYEQYF,TGCAGCGTTGGGAGGGGAGGATGGCCCAACTACGAGCAGTACTTC
few,TRBJ2-7,TRBV6-5,.,CASSKNLRDYEQYF,TGTGCCAGCAGTAAGAACCTCCGGGACTACGAGCAGTACTTC
.,TRBJ1-6,TRBV19,.,CASSWGEENSPLHF,TGTGCCAGTAGTTGGGGTGAGGAAAATTCACCCCTCCACTTT
once,TRBJ2-3,TRBV27,.,CASSFYPRGLADTQYF,TGTGCCAGCAGTTTCTATCCGAGGGGACTGGCAGATACGCAGTATTTT
.,TRBJ1-1,TRBV18,TRBD1,CASSPRTGQEAFF,TGTGCCAGCTCACCCAGGACAGGGCAAGAAGCTTTCTTT
.,TRBJ1-2,TRBV4-3,TRBD1,CASSQETGGSGYTF,TGCGCCAGCAGCCAAGAGACAGGGGGCAGTGGCTACACCTTC
.,TRBJ2-5,TRBV5-4,TRBD2,CASSLAPLAGQETQYF,TGTGCCAGCAGCTTGGCCCCATTAGCGGGGCAAGAGACCCAGTACTTC
once,TRBJ2-2,TRBV5-4,TRBD2,CASSLKGTSTGELFF,TGTGCCAGCAGCTTGAAGGGGACTAGCACCGGGGAGCTGTTTTTT
.,TRBJ1-1,TRBV5-6,TRBD1,CASSFTGGSSEAFF,TGTGCCAGCAGCTTTACAGGGGGCAGCTCTGAAGCTTTCTTT
.,TRBJ2-2,TRBV18,.,CASSPLGGGGTGELFF,TGTGCCAGCTCACCACTTGGCGGGGGCGGAACCGGGGAGCTGTTTTTT
.,TRBJ1-4,TRBV6-5,.,CASSYRSGDEKLFF,TGTGCCAGCAGTTATAGGTCAGGCGATGAAAAACTGTTTTTT
.,TRBJ1-1,TRBV15,.,CATSKELRTEAFF,TGTGCCACCAGCAAGGAGTTGAGGACTGAAGCTTTCTTT
.,TRBJ1-5,TRBV5-8,TRBD1,CASSPNDRGSNQPQHF,TGTGCCAGCAGCCCTAACGACAGGGGCAGCAATCAGCCCCAGCATTTT
.,TRBJ1-3,TRBV6-1,.,CASSDTRVWRGNTIYF,TGTGCCAGCAGTGATACCAGGGTTTGGCGTGGAAACACCATATATTTT
.,TRBJ1-1,TRBV5-6,.,CASSLGGNTEAFF,TGTGCCAGCAGCCTGGGCGGAAACACTGAAGCTTTCTTT
.,TRBJ2-3,TRBV9,.,CASSPFTDTQYF,TGTGCCAGCAGCCCTTTCACAGATACGCAGTATTTT
.,TRBJ1-5,TRBV27,TRBD1,CASSGTVGNQPQHF,TGTGCCAGCAGCGGGACAGTCGGCAATCAGCCCCAGCATTTT
.,TRBJ2-7,TRBV25-1,.,CASSAYYEQYF,TGTGCCAGCAGTGCCTACTACGAGCAGTACTTC
.,TRBJ1-3,TRBV5-6,.,CASNLGVSGNTIYF,TGTGCCAGCAACTTAGGGGTCTCTGGAAACACCATATATTTT
.,TRBJ2-2,TRBV4-3,.,CASSQVNIGGELFF,TGCGCCAGCAGCCAAGTAAATATAGGCGGGGAGCTGTTTTTT
.,TRBJ1-4,TRBV18,.,CASSPPAGAATNEKLFF,TGTGCCAGCTCACCCCCGGCCGGGGCTGCAACTAATGAAAAACTGTTTTTT
.,TRBJ1-3,TRBV4-3,.,CASSPFGLGDTIYF,TGCGCCAGCAGCCCCTTCGGACTCGGGGACACCATATATTTT
.,TRBJ2-7,TRBV2,.,CAAGPSQFHEQYF,TGTGCCGCGGGCCCTAGCCAATTCCACGAGCAGTACTTC
.,TRBJ2-3,TRBV5-1,TRBD1,CASGTGEVTVSGDTQYF,TGCGCCAGTGGGACAGGGGAAGTTACCGTTTCAGGAGATACGCAGTATTTT
.,TRBJ2-1,TRBV15,TRBD2,CATSRGIAGGRYNEQFF,TGTGCCACCAGCAGAGGGATAGCGGGGGGGCGCTACAATGAGCAGTTCTTC
.,TRBJ1-1,TRBV20-1,.,CSAPTRTEAFF,TGCAGTGCCCCGACTCGTACTGAAGCTTTCTTT
.,TRBJ1-5,TRBV6-1,TRBD1,CASSARTGSSNQPQHF,TGTGCCAGCAGTGCCCGGACAGGCAGTAGCAATCAGCCCCAGCATTTT
.,TRBJ1-1,TRBV5-1,TRBD1,CASSRHRTGEDTEAFF,TGCGCCAGCAGCCGACATCGGACAGGTGAGGACACTGAAGCTTTCTTT
.,TRBJ2-1,TRBV6-4,TRBD2,CASSERAGGGNEQFF,TGTGCCAGCAGTGAACGAGCGGGAGGTGGCAATGAGCAGTTCTTC
few,TRBJ2-7,TRBV5-1,TRBD2,CASSRGFSGRGREQYF,TGCGCCAGCAGCCGAGGGTTTAGCGGGCGGGGCAGGGAGCAGTACTTC
.,TRBJ2-7,TRBV7-6,TRBD1,CASSQSGTGIHEQYF,TGTGCCAGCAGCCAGTCCGGGACAGGGATCCACGAGCAGTACTTC
.,TRBJ2-1,TRBV7-9,TRBD1,CASSDFGTGRNEQFF,TGTGCCAGCAGCGATTTTGGGACAGGGCGCAATGAGCAGTTCTTC
.,TRBJ1-1,TRBV6-6,.,CASSYSPQGATEAFF,TGTGCCAGCAGTTACTCCCCACAGGGCGCCACTGAAGCTTTCTTT
.,TRBJ2-7,TRBV6-5,.,CASSYSTDPGAEQYF,TGTGCCAGCAGTTACTCGACTGACCCGGGGGCCGAGCAGTACTTC
.,TRBJ1-1,TRBV5-1,.,CASSPGLNTEAFF,TGCGCCAGCAGCCCCGGACTGAACACTGAAGCTTTCTTT
.,TRBJ2-7,TRBV18,.,CASSPRDGSYEQYF,TGTGCCAGCTCACCTCGGGACGGATCCTACGAGCAGTACTTC
.,TRBJ2-1,TRBV3-1/TRBV3-2,.,CASSQVGGSSYNEQFF,TGTGCCAGCAGCCAAGTCGGTGGGAGCTCCTACAATGAGCAGTTCTTC
.,TRBJ2-5,TRBV6-5,.,CASSLRGLETQYF,TGTGCCAGCAGCCTGCGGGGATTGGAGACCCAGTACTTC
.,TRBJ1-2,TRBV12-3/TRBV12-4,TRBD1,CASTSDRGSGYTF,TGTGCCAGCACCTCGGACAGGGGATCCGGCTACACCTTC
.,TRBJ1-3,TRBV5-1,.,CASSLDAGNTIYF,TGCGCCAGCAGCCTGGACGCTGGAAACACCATATATTTT
.,TRBJ2-3,TRBV10-2,.,CASRQASRTDTQYF,TGCGCCAGCCGCCAGGCTTCCCGCACAGATACGCAGTATTTT
.,TRBJ2-3,TRBV7-3,TRBD2,CASSPAGGTDTQYF,TGTGCCAGCAGCCCCGCGGGGGGCACAGATACGCAGTATTTT
.,TRBJ2-7,TRBV5-6,.,CASSLERTKEQYF,TGTGCCAGCAGCTTGGAGCGGACGAAAGAGCAGTACTTC
.,TRBJ2-3,TRBV19,TRBD2,CASRLTSDRTDTQYF,TGTGCCAGTAGGTTGACTAGCGACCGCACAGATACGCAGTATTTT
.,TRBJ1-4,TRBV6-1,.,CASSETEGVGKLFF,TGTGCCAGCAGTGAAACGGAAGGGGTCGGGAAACTGTTTTTT
.,TRBJ2-1,TRBV3-1/TRBV3-2,.,CASSFRDPPEQFF,TGTGCCAGCAGCTTCCGGGATCCTCCTGAGCAGTTCTTC
.,TRBJ2-7,TRBV30,TRBD1,CAWSHPLTGAYEQYF,TGTGCCTGGAGTCATCCCTTGACAGGGGCCTACGAGCAGTACTTC
.,TRBJ1-5,TRBV10-3,TRBD1,CAGRSPGQGRLSNQPQHF,TGTGCCGGTCGGAGCCCGGGACAGGGGCGTCTTAGCAATCAGCCCCAGCATTTT
once,TRBJ2-1,TRBV29-1,.,CSVDSQEDSYNEQFF,TGCAGCGTTGATTCGCAGGAGGACTCCTACAATGAGCAGTTCTTC
.,TRBJ1-2,TRBV4-1,.,CARGSAGIGYTF,TGCGCCAGAGGCAGTGCAGGTATTGGCTACACCTTC